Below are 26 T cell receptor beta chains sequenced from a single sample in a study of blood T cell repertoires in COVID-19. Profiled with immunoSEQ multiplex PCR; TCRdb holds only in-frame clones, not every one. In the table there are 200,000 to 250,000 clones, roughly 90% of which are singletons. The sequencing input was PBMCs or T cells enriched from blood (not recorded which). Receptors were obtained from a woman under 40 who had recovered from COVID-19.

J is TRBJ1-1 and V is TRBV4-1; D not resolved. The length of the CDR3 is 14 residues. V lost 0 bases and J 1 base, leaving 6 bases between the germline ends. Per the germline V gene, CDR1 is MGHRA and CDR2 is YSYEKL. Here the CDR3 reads CASSQDSRNTEAFF. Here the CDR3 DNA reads TGCGCCAGCAGCCAAGACTCGAGGAACACTGAAGCTTTCTTT.

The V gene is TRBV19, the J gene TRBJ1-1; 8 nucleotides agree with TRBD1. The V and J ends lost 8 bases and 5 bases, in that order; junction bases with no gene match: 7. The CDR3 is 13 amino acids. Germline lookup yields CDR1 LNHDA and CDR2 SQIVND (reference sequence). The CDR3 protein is CASALTGATEAFF. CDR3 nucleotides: TGTGCCAGTGCGCTGACAGGGGCTACTGAAGCTTTCTTT.

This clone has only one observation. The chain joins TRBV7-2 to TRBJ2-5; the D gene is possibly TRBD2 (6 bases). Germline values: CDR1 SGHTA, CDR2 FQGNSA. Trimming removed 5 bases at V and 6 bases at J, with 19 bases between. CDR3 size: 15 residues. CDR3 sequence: CASSVETAGLKTQYF. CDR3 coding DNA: TGTGCCAGCAGCGTGGAGACGGCGGGATTAAAGACCCAGTACTTC.

The CDR3 here is CASSRGHRSNQPQHF. CDR3 DNA sequence: TGCGCCAGCAGCAGGGGACACCGGAGCAATCAGCCCCAGCATTTT. The J gene is TRBJ1-5, the V gene TRBV4-3; TRBD1 is a possible D gene (6 bases). Germline lookup yields CDR1 LGHNA and CDR2 YSLEER. The V gene lost 5 bases and the J gene lost 1 base, with 12 bases spanning the gap. The CDR3 totals 15 residues.

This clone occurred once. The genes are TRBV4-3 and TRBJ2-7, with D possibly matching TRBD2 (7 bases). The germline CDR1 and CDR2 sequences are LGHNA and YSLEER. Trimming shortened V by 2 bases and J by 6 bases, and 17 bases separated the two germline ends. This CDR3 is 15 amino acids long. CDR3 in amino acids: CASSQSRGAGVEQYF. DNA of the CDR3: TGCGCCAGCAGCCAAAGTCGGGGGGCCGGTGTCGAGCAGTACTTC.

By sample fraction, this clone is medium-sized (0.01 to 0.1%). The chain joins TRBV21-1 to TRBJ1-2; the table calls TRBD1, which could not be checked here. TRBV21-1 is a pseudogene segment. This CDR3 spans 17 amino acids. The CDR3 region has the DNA TGTGCCAGCAGCATCGGGACAGGGGGCGAGTGGTACTATGGCTACACCTTC. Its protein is CASSIGTGGEWYYGYTF.

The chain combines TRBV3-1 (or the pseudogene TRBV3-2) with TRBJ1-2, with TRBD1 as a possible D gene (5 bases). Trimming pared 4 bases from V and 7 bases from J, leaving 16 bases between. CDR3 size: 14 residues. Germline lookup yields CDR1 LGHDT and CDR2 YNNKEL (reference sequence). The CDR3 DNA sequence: TGTGCCAGCAGCCCCGAAGGAGGGGCTGGTGGCTACACCTTC. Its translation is CASSPEGGAGGYTF.

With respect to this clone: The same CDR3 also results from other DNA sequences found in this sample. The CDR3 DNA is TGCGCCAGCAGCCAAGATTCAGGGCCTAACACTGAAGCTTTCTTT. It specifies CASSQDSGPNTEAFF. This sequence joins TRBV4-1 and TRBJ1-1; possibly TRBD1 for D (5 bases). Germline CDR1 reads MGHRA; CDR2 reads YSYEKL. The V gene lost 0 bases and the J gene lost 2 bases, with 10 bases spanning the gap. The CDR3 totals 15 residues.

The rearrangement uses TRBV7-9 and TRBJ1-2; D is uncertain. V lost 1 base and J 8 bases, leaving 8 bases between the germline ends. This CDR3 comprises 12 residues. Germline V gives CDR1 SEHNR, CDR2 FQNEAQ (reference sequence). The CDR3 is CASSLGTGGYTF. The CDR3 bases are TGTGCCAGCAGCTTAGGAACGGGGGGCTACACCTTC.

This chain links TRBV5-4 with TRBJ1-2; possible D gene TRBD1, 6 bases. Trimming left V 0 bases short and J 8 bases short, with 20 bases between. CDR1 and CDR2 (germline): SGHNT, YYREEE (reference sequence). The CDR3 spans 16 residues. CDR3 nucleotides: TGTGCCAGCAGCTTGGGAGGTGGGGGCTCATGGCTCGGCTACACCTTC. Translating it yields CASSLGGGGSWLGYTF. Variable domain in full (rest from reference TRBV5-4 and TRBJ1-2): ETGVTQSPTHLIKTRGQQVTLRCSSQSGHNTVSWYQQALGQGPQFIFQYYREEENGRGNFPPRFSGLQFPNYSSELNVNALELDDSALYLCASSLGGGGSWLGYTFGSGTRLTVV.

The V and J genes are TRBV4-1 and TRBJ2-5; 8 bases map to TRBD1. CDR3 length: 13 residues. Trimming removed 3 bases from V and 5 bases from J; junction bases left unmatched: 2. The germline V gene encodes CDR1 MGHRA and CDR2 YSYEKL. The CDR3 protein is CASSQDRVETQYF. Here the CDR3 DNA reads TGCGCCAGCAGCCAGGACAGGGTGGAGACCCAGTACTTC.

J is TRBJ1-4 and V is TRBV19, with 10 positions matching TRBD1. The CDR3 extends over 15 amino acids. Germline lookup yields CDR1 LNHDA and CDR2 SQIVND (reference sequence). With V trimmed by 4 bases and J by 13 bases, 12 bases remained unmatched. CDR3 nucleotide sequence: TGTGCCAGTAGTACAACCCCTGGGACAGGGGAGGGACTGTTTTTT. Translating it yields CASSTTPGTGEGLFF.

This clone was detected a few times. CDR3: CASTPGQGRLSNQPQHF. In DNA, the CDR3 is TGTGCCAGCACCCCAGGACAGGGGCGGTTAAGCAATCAGCCCCAGCATTTT. The chain has TRBV6-2 or TRBV6-3 and TRBJ1-5, with 9 bases identical to TRBD1. The CDR3 covers 17 residues. V trimming: 7 bases; J trimming: 1 base; junction bases outside the gene matches: 11. The germline CDR1 and CDR2 sequences are MNHEY and SVGEGT.

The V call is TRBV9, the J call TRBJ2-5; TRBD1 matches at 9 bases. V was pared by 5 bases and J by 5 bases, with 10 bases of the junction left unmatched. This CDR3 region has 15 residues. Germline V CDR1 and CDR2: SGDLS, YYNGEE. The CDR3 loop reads CASSRTGGRGETQYF. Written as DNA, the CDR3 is TGTGCCAGCAGTCGAACAGGGGGCCGGGGGGAGACCCAGTACTTC.

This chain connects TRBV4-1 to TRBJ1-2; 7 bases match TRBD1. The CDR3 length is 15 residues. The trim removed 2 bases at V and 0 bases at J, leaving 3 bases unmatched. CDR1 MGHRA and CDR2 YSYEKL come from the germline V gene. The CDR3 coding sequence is TGCGCCAGCAGCCAAAAGGACAGGTCTAACTATGGCTACACCTTC. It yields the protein CASSQKDRSNYGYTF.

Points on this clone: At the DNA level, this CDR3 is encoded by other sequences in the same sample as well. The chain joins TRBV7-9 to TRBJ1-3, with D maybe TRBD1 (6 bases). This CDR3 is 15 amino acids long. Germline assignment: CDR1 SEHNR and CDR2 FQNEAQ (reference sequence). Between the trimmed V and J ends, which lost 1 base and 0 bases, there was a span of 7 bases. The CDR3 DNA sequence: TGTGCCAGCAGCTTAGGAGGGGGCTCTGGAAACACCATATATTTT. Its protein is CASSLGGGSGNTIYF.

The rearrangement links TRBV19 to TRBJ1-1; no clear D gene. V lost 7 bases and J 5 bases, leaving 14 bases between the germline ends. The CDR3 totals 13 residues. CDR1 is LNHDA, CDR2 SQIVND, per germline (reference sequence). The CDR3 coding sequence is TGTGCCAGTATTCGGGATTTTGGTACTGAAGCTTTCTTT. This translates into CASIRDFGTEAFF.

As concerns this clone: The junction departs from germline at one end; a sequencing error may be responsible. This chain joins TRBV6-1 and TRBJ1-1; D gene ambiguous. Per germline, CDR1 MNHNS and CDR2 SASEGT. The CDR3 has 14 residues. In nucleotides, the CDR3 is TGTGCCAGCAGTCAAGCCGGGTCCACGGGTAGGGCTTTCTTT. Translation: CASSQAGSTGRAFF.

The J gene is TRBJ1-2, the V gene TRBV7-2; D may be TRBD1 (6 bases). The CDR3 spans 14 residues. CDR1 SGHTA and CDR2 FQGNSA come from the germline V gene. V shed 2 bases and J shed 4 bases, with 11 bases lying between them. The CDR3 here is CASSLSRGGYGYTF. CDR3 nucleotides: TGTGCCAGCAGCTTAAGCAGGGGCGGCTATGGCTACACCTTC.

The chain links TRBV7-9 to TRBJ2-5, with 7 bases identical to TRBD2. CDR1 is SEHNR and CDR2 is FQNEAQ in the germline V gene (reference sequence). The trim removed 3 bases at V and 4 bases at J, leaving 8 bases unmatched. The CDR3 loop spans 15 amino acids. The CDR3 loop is CASSLTSSRPETQYF. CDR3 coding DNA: TGTGCCAGCAGCTTGACTAGCAGCCGTCCAGAGACCCAGTACTTC.

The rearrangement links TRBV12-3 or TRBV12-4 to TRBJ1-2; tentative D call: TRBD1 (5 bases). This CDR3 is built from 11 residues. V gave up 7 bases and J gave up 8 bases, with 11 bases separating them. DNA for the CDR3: TGTGCCAGCAATCAGGGTGACGGCTACACCTTC. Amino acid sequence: CASNQGDGYTF.

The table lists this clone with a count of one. CDR3 DNA: TGTGCCAGCAGTAAAGATCAACGAGTGAACACTGAAGCTTTCTTT. This codes for CASSKDQRVNTEAFF. The chain is built from TRBV28 and TRBJ1-1; no clear D. This CDR3 comprises 15 residues. The V end was cut by 5 bases, the J end by 0 bases, with 13 bases between. Germline V lookup: CDR1 MDHEN, CDR2 SYDVKM.

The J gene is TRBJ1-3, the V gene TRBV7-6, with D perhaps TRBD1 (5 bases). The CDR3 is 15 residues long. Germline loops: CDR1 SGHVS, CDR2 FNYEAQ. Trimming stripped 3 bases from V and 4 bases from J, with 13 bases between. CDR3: CASSFSWGEGNTIYF. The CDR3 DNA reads TGTGCCAGCAGCTTTTCCTGGGGCGAGGGAAACACCATATATTTT.

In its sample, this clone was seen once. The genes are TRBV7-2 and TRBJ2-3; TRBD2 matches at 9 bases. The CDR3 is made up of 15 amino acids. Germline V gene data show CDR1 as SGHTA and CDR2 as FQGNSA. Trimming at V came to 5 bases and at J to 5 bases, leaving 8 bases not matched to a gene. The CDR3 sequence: CASSNRRGGIDTQYF. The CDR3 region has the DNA TGTGCCAGCAGCAATAGGCGGGGGGGCATAGATACGCAGTATTTT. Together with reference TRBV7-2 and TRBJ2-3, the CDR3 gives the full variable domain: GAGVSQSPSNKVTEKGKDVELRCDPISGHTALYWYRQSLGQGLEFLIYFQGNSAPDKSGLPSDRFSAERTGGSVSTLTIQRTQQEDSAVYLCASSNRRGGIDTQYFGPGTRLTVL.

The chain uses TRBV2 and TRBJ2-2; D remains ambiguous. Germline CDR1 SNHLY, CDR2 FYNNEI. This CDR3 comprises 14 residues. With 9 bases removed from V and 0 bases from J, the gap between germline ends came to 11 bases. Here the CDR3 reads CARQLTTNTGELFF. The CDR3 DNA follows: TGTGCCAGGCAACTAACGACGAACACCGGGGAGCTGTTTTTT.

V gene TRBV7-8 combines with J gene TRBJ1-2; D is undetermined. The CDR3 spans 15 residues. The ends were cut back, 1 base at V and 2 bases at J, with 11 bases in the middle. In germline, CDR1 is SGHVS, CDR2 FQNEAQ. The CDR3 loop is CASSLDGRANYGYTF. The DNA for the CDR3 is TGTGCCAGCAGCTTAGATGGGAGGGCCAACTATGGCTACACCTTC.